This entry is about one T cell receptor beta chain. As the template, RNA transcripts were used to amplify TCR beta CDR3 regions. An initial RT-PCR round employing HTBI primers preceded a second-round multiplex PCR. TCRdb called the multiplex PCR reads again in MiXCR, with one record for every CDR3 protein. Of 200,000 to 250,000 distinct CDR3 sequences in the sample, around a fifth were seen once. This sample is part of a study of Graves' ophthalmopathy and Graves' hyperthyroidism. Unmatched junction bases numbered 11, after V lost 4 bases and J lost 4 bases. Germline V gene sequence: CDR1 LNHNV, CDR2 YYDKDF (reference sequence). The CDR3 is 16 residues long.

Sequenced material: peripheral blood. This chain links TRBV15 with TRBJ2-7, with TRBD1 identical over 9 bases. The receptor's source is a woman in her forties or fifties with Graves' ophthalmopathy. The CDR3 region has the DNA TGTGCCACCAGCACGCGAACCGGGACAGGGCTTTACGAGCAGTACTTC. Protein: CATSTRTGTGLYEQYF.